These T cell receptor beta chains were read from a single sample in a study of T cell responses to AZD1222 COVID-19 vaccine. The assay was immunoSEQ multiplex PCR, and TCRdb's table has in-frame clones only and misses some. The repertoire holds 95,000 to 100,000 clones, with about 88% as singletons. The material was peripheral blood, obtained on day 0 of AZD1222 vaccination. The receptors originated from an adult in good health. Each CDR3 is given with its conserved first and last residue. A D gene is named only where the DNA matches it firmly. Size values are once, few and many counts, or a class for expanded clones, and some rows have none.

CDR3aa: CASRGDRGLNEQFF
CDR3nt: TGCGCCAGCAGGGGGGACAGGGGGCTCAATGAGCAGTTCTTC
v_gene: TRBV10-2
j_gene: TRBJ2-1
d_gene: TRBD1
abundance: -

CDR3aa: CASSLESGLSSGNTIYF
CDR3nt: TGCGCCAGCAGCTTGGAATCAGGTTTGAGCTCTGGAAACACCATATATTTT
v_gene: TRBV5-1
j_gene: TRBJ1-3
d_gene: -
abundance: -

CDR3aa: CAWSPLIPTWSGNTIYF
CDR3nt: TGTGCCTGGAGCCCCTTAATCCCAACGTGGTCTGGAAACACCATATATTTT
v_gene: TRBV30
j_gene: TRBJ1-3
d_gene: -
abundance: -

CDR3aa: CASRFSGTGEQYF
CDR3nt: TGCGCCAGCAGGTTTAGCGGGACGGGCGAGCAGTACTTC
v_gene: TRBV5-1
j_gene: TRBJ2-7
d_gene: TRBD2
abundance: -

CDR3aa: CATSRGPTGVNTEAFF
CDR3nt: TGTGCCACCAGCAGAGGACCAACAGGGGTAAACACTGAAGCTTTCTTT
v_gene: TRBV15
j_gene: TRBJ1-1
d_gene: TRBD1
abundance: -

CDR3aa: CASSPLRREGVYEQYF
CDR3nt: TGTGCCAGCAGCCCCCTTCGGCGGGAGGGGGTCTACGAGCAGTACTTC
v_gene: TRBV11-2
j_gene: TRBJ2-7
d_gene: TRBD2
abundance: -

CDR3aa: CASSPGRGYNEQFF
CDR3nt: TGTGCCAGTAGTCCGGGCCGAGGGTACAATGAGCAGTTCTTC
v_gene: TRBV19
j_gene: TRBJ2-1
d_gene: -
abundance: -

CDR3aa: CSVVGTNYGYTF
CDR3nt: TGCAGCGTTGTTGGGACGAACTATGGCTACACCTTC
v_gene: TRBV29-1
j_gene: TRBJ1-2
d_gene: -
abundance: -

CDR3aa: CAWGGRLTDTQYF
CDR3nt: TGTGCCTGGGGGGGCAGGCTCACAGATACGCAGTATTTT
v_gene: TRBV30
j_gene: TRBJ2-3
d_gene: -
abundance: once

CDR3aa: CASSQPGGKGEAFF
CDR3nt: TGTGCCAGCAGCCAGCCAGGGGGTAAGGGTGAAGCTTTCTTT
v_gene: TRBV3-1/TRBV3-2
j_gene: TRBJ1-1
d_gene: TRBD1
abundance: once

CDR3aa: CAIGPGSGELFF
CDR3nt: TGTGCCATCGGTCCGGGTTCCGGGGAGCTGTTTTTT
v_gene: TRBV10-3
j_gene: TRBJ2-2
d_gene: -
abundance: few

CDR3aa: CASSPGQSNQPQHF
CDR3nt: TGTGCCAGCAGTCCTGGACAGTCAAATCAGCCCCAGCATTTT
v_gene: TRBV6-5
j_gene: TRBJ1-5
d_gene: -
abundance: -

CDR3aa: CACGGGTSLGNQPQHF
CDR3nt: TGTGCCTGCGGTGGGGGGACATCCCTGGGCAATCAGCCCCAGCATTTT
v_gene: TRBV30
j_gene: TRBJ1-5
d_gene: -
abundance: few

CDR3aa: CASSSQGTSGTEAFF
CDR3nt: TGTGCCAGCAGCTCCCAAGGGACCTCGGGAACTGAAGCTTTCTTT
v_gene: TRBV7-8
j_gene: TRBJ1-1
d_gene: -
abundance: -

CDR3aa: CASSPLGGRNQPQHF
CDR3nt: TGTGCCAGCAGCCCTCTGGGGGGCCGCAATCAGCCCCAGCATTTT
v_gene: TRBV7-8
j_gene: TRBJ1-5
d_gene: -
abundance: -

CDR3aa: CSAIPGQGLTF
CDR3nt: TGCAGTGCTATTCCGGGACAGGGCCTAACCTTC
v_gene: TRBV20-1
j_gene: TRBJ1-2
d_gene: TRBD1
abundance: -

CDR3aa: CASSLASGRGSYEQYF
CDR3nt: TGCGCCAGCAGCTTGGCTAGCGGGAGGGGATCCTACGAGCAGTACTTC
v_gene: TRBV5-1
j_gene: TRBJ2-7
d_gene: TRBD2
abundance: -

CDR3aa: CASSRQGAKQPQHF
CDR3nt: TGTGCCAGCAGTCGACAGGGGGCTAAACAGCCCCAGCATTTT
v_gene: TRBV27
j_gene: TRBJ1-5
d_gene: TRBD1
abundance: -

CDR3aa: CSVEVRTHNEQFF
CDR3nt: TGCAGCGTTGAGGTCCGGACCCACAATGAGCAGTTCTTC
v_gene: TRBV29-1
j_gene: TRBJ2-1
d_gene: -
abundance: few

CDR3aa: CASSPGTSGRKEQFF
CDR3nt: TGTGCCAGCAGTCCAGGGACTAGCGGGAGGAAAGAGCAGTTCTTC
v_gene: TRBV27
j_gene: TRBJ2-1
d_gene: TRBD2
abundance: -

CDR3aa: CASSRVTANTGELFF
CDR3nt: TGTGCCAGCAGTCGGGTGACGGCGAACACCGGGGAGCTGTTTTTT
v_gene: TRBV6-1
j_gene: TRBJ2-2
d_gene: -
abundance: -

CDR3aa: CASSLLKKSSYEQYF
CDR3nt: TGTGCCAGCAGCCTTTTAAAGAAGAGCTCCTACGAGCAGTACTTC
v_gene: TRBV5-6
j_gene: TRBJ2-7
d_gene: -
abundance: few

CDR3aa: CASSFQGPNTGELFF
CDR3nt: TGTGCCAGCAGCTTTCAGGGCCCGAACACCGGGGAGCTGTTTTTT
v_gene: TRBV7-9
j_gene: TRBJ2-2
d_gene: -
abundance: few

CDR3aa: CAISERASVGGELFF
CDR3nt: TGTGCCATCAGTGAGAGGGCTAGCGTTGGCGGGGAGCTGTTTTTT
v_gene: TRBV10-3
j_gene: TRBJ2-2
d_gene: -
abundance: -

CDR3aa: CASSPSGGFETQYF
CDR3nt: TGTGCCAGCTCACCATCGGGAGGGTTCGAGACCCAGTACTTC
v_gene: TRBV18
j_gene: TRBJ2-5
d_gene: TRBD2
abundance: -

CDR3aa: CASSPGEGVEAFF
CDR3nt: TGTGCCAGCTCACCCGGCGAAGGGGTTGAAGCTTTCTTT
v_gene: TRBV18
j_gene: TRBJ1-1
d_gene: -
abundance: once

CDR3aa: CAWSGREGSYNEQFF
CDR3nt: TGTGCCTGGAGTGGACGGGAGGGCTCCTACAATGAGCAGTTCTTC
v_gene: TRBV30
j_gene: TRBJ2-1
d_gene: TRBD2
abundance: -

CDR3aa: CASTTDYSQLNTEAFF
CDR3nt: TGTGCCAGCACTACCGACTATTCCCAACTGAACACTGAAGCTTTCTTT
v_gene: TRBV2
j_gene: TRBJ1-1
d_gene: -
abundance: few

CDR3aa: CASSVAGAGSDGYTF
CDR3nt: TGTGCCAGCAGCGTAGCCGGGGCAGGGTCGGATGGCTACACCTTC
v_gene: TRBV9
j_gene: TRBJ1-2
d_gene: -
abundance: -

CDR3aa: CASSQDEGSIETQYF
CDR3nt: TGTGCCAGCAGCCAAGATGAGGGGAGCATAGAGACCCAGTACTTC
v_gene: TRBV4-2
j_gene: TRBJ2-5
d_gene: -
abundance: few

CDR3aa: CATSDSGTAGYEQYF
CDR3nt: TGTGCCACCAGTGACTCCGGGACGGCCGGGTACGAGCAGTACTTC
v_gene: TRBV24-1
j_gene: TRBJ2-7
d_gene: -
abundance: -

CDR3aa: CASSVVGTNQETQYF
CDR3nt: TGTGCCAGCAGCGTAGTAGGGACAAACCAAGAGACCCAGTACTTC
v_gene: TRBV9
j_gene: TRBJ2-5
d_gene: -
abundance: few

CDR3aa: CAISGTGNFYEQYF
CDR3nt: TGTGCCATCAGTGGGACAGGGAATTTTTACGAGCAGTACTTC
v_gene: TRBV10-3
j_gene: TRBJ2-7
d_gene: TRBD1
abundance: few

CDR3aa: CAIPRTGLNNEQFF
CDR3nt: TGTGCCATTCCACGGACAGGGTTGAACAATGAGCAGTTCTTC
v_gene: TRBV21-1
j_gene: TRBJ2-1
d_gene: -
abundance: -

CDR3aa: CASTEPYQGNTIYF
CDR3nt: TGTGCCAGCACTGAACCATATCAGGGGAACACCATATATTTT
v_gene: TRBV28
j_gene: TRBJ1-3
d_gene: -
abundance: -

CDR3aa: CASSPPDRMNEKLFF
CDR3nt: TGTGCCAGCAGCCCACCGGACAGGATGAATGAAAAACTGTTTTTT
v_gene: TRBV7-3
j_gene: TRBJ1-4
d_gene: TRBD1
abundance: -

CDR3aa: CSVELRYEQYF
CDR3nt: TGCAGCGTTGAACTGCGCTACGAGCAGTACTTC
v_gene: TRBV29-1
j_gene: TRBJ2-7
d_gene: -
abundance: once

CDR3aa: CASSPNPASGFPAGELFF
CDR3nt: TGTGCCAGCTCACCCAACCCGGCTAGCGGCTTCCCGGCCGGGGAGCTGTTTTTT
v_gene: TRBV18
j_gene: TRBJ2-2
d_gene: TRBD2
abundance: few

CDR3aa: CASSLRDRVPNEKLFF
CDR3nt: TGCGCCAGCAGCTTGCGAGACCGGGTCCCCAATGAAAAACTGTTTTTT
v_gene: TRBV5-1
j_gene: TRBJ1-4
d_gene: -
abundance: -

CDR3aa: CAWSVGQGSYNEQFF
CDR3nt: TGTGCCTGGAGTGTCGGACAGGGGTCCTACAATGAGCAGTTCTTC
v_gene: TRBV30
j_gene: TRBJ2-1
d_gene: TRBD1
abundance: -

CDR3aa: CASRTGSGNTIYF
CDR3nt: TGTGCCAGCAGAACAGGGTCTGGAAACACCATATATTTT
v_gene: TRBV5-4
j_gene: TRBJ1-3
d_gene: -
abundance: -

CDR3aa: CSVPLGQGNTEAFF
CDR3nt: TGCAGCGTACCCCTGGGACAGGGGAACACTGAAGCTTTCTTT
v_gene: TRBV29-1
j_gene: TRBJ1-1
d_gene: TRBD1
abundance: -

CDR3aa: CASSAGARGYTF
CDR3nt: TGTGCCAGCAGTGCAGGGGCGAGAGGCTACACCTTC
v_gene: TRBV2
j_gene: TRBJ1-2
d_gene: -
abundance: -

CDR3aa: CASSPNRGYGPQETQYF
CDR3nt: TGTGCCAGCAGTCCCAACAGGGGGTACGGTCCCCAAGAGACCCAGTACTTC
v_gene: TRBV28
j_gene: TRBJ2-5
d_gene: TRBD1
abundance: -

CDR3aa: CASSIGPFYGYTF
CDR3nt: TGTGCCAGTAGTATCGGGCCGTTCTATGGCTACACCTTC
v_gene: TRBV19
j_gene: TRBJ1-2
d_gene: -
abundance: -

CDR3aa: CASSLGDRNTEAFF
CDR3nt: TGTGCCAGCAGCTTAGGGGACAGGAACACTGAAGCTTTCTTT
v_gene: TRBV5-6
j_gene: TRBJ1-1
d_gene: TRBD1
abundance: -

CDR3aa: CASSQGNQETQYF
CDR3nt: TGTGCCAGCAGCCAGGGTAACCAAGAGACCCAGTACTTC
v_gene: TRBV14
j_gene: TRBJ2-5
d_gene: -
abundance: -

CDR3aa: CASELRGTEAFF
CDR3nt: TGTGCCAGTGAATTGAGGGGCACTGAAGCTTTCTTT
v_gene: TRBV2
j_gene: TRBJ1-1
d_gene: -
abundance: once

CDR3aa: CASSQPLGASYEQYF
CDR3nt: TGCGCCAGCAGCCAACCGTTGGGAGCCTCCTACGAGCAGTACTTC
v_gene: TRBV4-1
j_gene: TRBJ2-7
d_gene: -
abundance: -

CDR3aa: CARSLARAGAGELFF
CDR3nt: TGTGCCAGAAGCTTGGCCAGGGCAGGGGCCGGGGAGCTGTTTTTT
v_gene: TRBV5-3
j_gene: TRBJ2-2
d_gene: -
abundance: -

CDR3aa: CASSSGATNEKLFF
CDR3nt: TGTGCCAGCAGCTCAGGGGCAACTAATGAAAAACTGTTTTTT
v_gene: TRBV6-5
j_gene: TRBJ1-4
d_gene: -
abundance: -

CDR3aa: CASSLGTSGYSYNEQFF
CDR3nt: TGCGCCAGCAGCTTGGGTACTAGCGGATATTCCTACAATGAGCAGTTCTTC
v_gene: TRBV5-1
j_gene: TRBJ2-1
d_gene: TRBD2
abundance: few

CDR3aa: CASSLRARNYGYTF
CDR3nt: TGTGCCAGTAGTCTCCGGGCCCGGAACTATGGCTACACCTTC
v_gene: TRBV19
j_gene: TRBJ1-2
d_gene: -
abundance: -

CDR3aa: CASSPTGDSYNEQFF
CDR3nt: TGTGCCAGCTCACCGACAGGGGACTCCTACAATGAGCAGTTCTTC
v_gene: TRBV18
j_gene: TRBJ2-1
d_gene: TRBD1
abundance: -

CDR3aa: CASSPPKSTADTQYF
CDR3nt: TGTGCCAGCAGCCCCCCAAAATCCACAGCAGATACGCAGTATTTT
v_gene: TRBV7-9
j_gene: TRBJ2-3
d_gene: -
abundance: many